This entry concerns a single T cell receptor beta chain. The data derive from a study of blood T cell repertoires in COVID-19. Overall study: Acute and convalescent COVID-19 specimens originated in the United States, Italy and Spain. The cDNA or gDNA used as material had been derived from T cells, B-cell-depleted T cells, or PBMCs.

The V gene end was trimmed by 5 bases and the J gene end by 3 bases; junction bases not matched to a gene: 0. Per the germline V gene, CDR1 is MGHRA and CDR2 is YSYEKL. This CDR3 is 12 amino acids long. Source study methods: Amplifying reference gene primers gave estimates of nucleated cell counts. Clones were read by immunoSEQ multiplex PCR, and TCRdb kept only the in-frame ones, dropping some. The V and J calls and clone size were taken over from that table, and D and trimming were inferred from the DNA. The sample lists roughly 77,000 clones, approximately 90% occurring once. The source is a woman of 80 years or more with active COVID-19. The sequenced sample was peripheral blood. The rearrangement joins TRBV4-1 to TRBJ2-5, with 7 bases identical to TRBD1. The CDR3 spells CASSGTEETQYF. Written as DNA, the CDR3 is TGCGCCAGCAGCGGGACAGAAGAGACCCAGTACTTC.